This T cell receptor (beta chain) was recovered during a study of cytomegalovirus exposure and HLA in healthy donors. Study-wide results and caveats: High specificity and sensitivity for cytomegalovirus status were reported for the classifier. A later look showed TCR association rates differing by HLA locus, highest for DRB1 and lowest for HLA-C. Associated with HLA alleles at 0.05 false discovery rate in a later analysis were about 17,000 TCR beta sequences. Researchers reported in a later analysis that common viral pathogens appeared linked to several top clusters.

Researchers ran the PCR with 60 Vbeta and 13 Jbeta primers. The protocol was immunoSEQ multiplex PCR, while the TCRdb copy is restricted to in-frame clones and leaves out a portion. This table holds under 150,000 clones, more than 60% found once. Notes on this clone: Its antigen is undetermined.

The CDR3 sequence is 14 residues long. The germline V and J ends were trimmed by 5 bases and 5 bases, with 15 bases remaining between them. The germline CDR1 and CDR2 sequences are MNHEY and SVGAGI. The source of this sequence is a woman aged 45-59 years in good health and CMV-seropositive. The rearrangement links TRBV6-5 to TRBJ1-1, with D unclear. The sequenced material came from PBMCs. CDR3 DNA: TGTGCCAGCAGTGTAAGATGGGGAGGTACTGAAGCTTTCTTT. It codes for CASSVRWGGTEAFF.